Each of the 17 T cell receptor beta chains below was sequenced from the same sample in a study of cytomegalovirus exposure and HLA in healthy donors. A multiplex PCR was run with 60 Vbeta primers and 13 Jbeta primers. Using immunoSEQ multiplex PCR, the repertoire was profiled, and TCRdb retains in-frame clones only, with some absent. The sample lists 150,000 to 200,000 clones, about 65% seen once, with less than 5% in the top ten. Source material: PBMCs. Every receptor here comes from a woman aged 18-29 years in good health and CMV-seropositive.

The chain couples TRBV10-2 to TRBJ1-5, with TRBD1 matching over 9 bases. CDR3 size: 14 residues. Unmatched junction bases numbered 3, after V lost 5 bases and J lost 4 bases. The germline CDR1 and CDR2 sequences are WSHSY and SAAADI. CDR3: CASSQTGGNQPQHF. In DNA, the CDR3 is TGCGCCAGCAGTCAGACAGGGGGAAATCAGCCCCAGCATTTT.

The CDR3 nucleotides are TGTGCCAGCAGCGTAGGTTGGAGGGTGGCCGGGGAGCTGTTTTTT. Translating it yields CASSVGWRVAGELFF. The V call is TRBV9, the J call TRBJ2-2, with D possibly being TRBD2 (6 bases). Trimming stripped 0 bases from V and 6 bases from J, with 12 bases between. The CDR3 has 15 amino acids. Germline loops: CDR1 SGDLS, CDR2 YYNGEE.

In this sample, this clone turned up a few times. The rearrangement links TRBV11-2 to TRBJ1-1; D is unclear. V shed 4 bases and J shed 2 bases, with 11 bases lying between them. From germline, CDR1 is SGHAT and CDR2 FQNNGV. This CDR3 is built from 14 residues. CDR3 nucleotide sequence: TGTGCCAGCAGCTCGAGGGTGGTTAACACTGAAGCTTTCTTT. This gives the protein CASSSRVVNTEAFF.

The gene calls are TRBV7-2 and TRBJ2-1; TRBD2 matches at 8 bases. The junction had 10 bases not matched to a gene; V was cut back by 11 bases and J by 7 bases. Germline V gene lookup returns CDR1 SGHTA and CDR2 FQGNSA. The CDR3 loop spans 13 amino acids. The CDR3 here is CAGNSGEVNEQFF. The CDR3 bases are TGTGCCGGGAATAGCGGGGAAGTTAATGAGCAGTTCTTC.

The V call is TRBV4-1, the J call TRBJ2-3, with 10 bases fitting TRBD2. Germline-derived CDR1 and CDR2 are MGHRA and YSYEKL. CDR3 length: 20 amino acids. V was clipped by 4 bases and J by 4 bases; unmatched bases: 20. The CDR3 bases are TGCGCCAGCAGCCCTCAACGGGGAGCTAGCGGGGGCATAACATCAGATACGCAGTATTTT. It encodes CASSPQRGASGGITSDTQYF.

The chain combines TRBV4-2 with TRBJ2-1; 12 nucleotides match TRBD1. Germline V CDR1 and CDR2: LGHNA, YNFKEQ. V shed 6 bases and J 15 bases; nucleotides not matched to a gene: 27. The CDR3 loop spans 19 amino acids. The CDR3 spells CASRAGTGGAGGGLWRLFF. DNA of the CDR3: TGTGCCAGCAGGGCCGGGACAGGGGGCGCGGGGGGAGGTTTGTGGCGGTTGTTCTTC.

The V gene is TRBV14, the J gene TRBJ1-2; tentative D call: TRBD1 (5 bases). This CDR3 has 13 amino acids. Germline V lookup: CDR1 SGHDN, CDR2 FVKESK. Trimming removed 2 bases at V and 4 bases at J, with 8 bases between. CDR3: CASSQQGIYGYTF. CDR3 in DNA: TGTGCCAGCAGCCAACAGGGAATCTATGGCTACACCTTC.

The chain couples TRBV5-4 to TRBJ2-7; 8 positions match TRBD2. With 4 bases clipped from V and 5 bases from J, the junction kept 5 bases outside the gene matches. The CDR3 is 13 residues long. Germline V gene lookup returns CDR1 SGHNT and CDR2 YYREEE (reference sequence). CDR3: CASSLKLADEQYF. CDR3 coding DNA: TGTGCCAGCAGCCTAAAACTAGCGGACGAGCAGTACTTC.

This chain uses TRBV6-5 with TRBJ2-3; TRBD2 matches 9 bases. Germline assignment: CDR1 MNHEY and CDR2 SVGAGI. V lost 7 bases and J lost 5; bases outside the gene matches: 10. The CDR3 contains 15 residues. The CDR3 spells CASISGAGGQDTQYF. The CDR3 coding sequence is TGTGCCAGCATCAGTGGGGCGGGGGGGCAAGATACGCAGTATTTT.

The chain uses TRBV6-6 and TRBJ2-7; 10 bases agree with TRBD2. The CDR3 covers 15 residues. With 2 bases clipped from V and 4 bases from J, the junction kept 5 bases outside the gene matches. The V gene's germline CDR1 is MNHNY and CDR2 SVGAGI (reference sequence). This CDR3 reads CASSYPSGRSYEQYF. The CDR3 nucleotides read TGTGCCAGCAGTTACCCTAGCGGGAGATCATACGAGCAGTACTTC.

CDR3 sequence: CASRSAGTSGRLAQYF. The CDR3 region has the DNA TGTGCCAGCAGGAGCGCAGGGACTAGCGGGAGATTAGCGCAGTATTTT. The chain recombines TRBV28 with TRBJ2-3, with 14 bases lining up with TRBD2. The germline gives CDR1 MDHEN, CDR2 SYDVKM. J gave up 10 bases and V 6 bases, and 12 bases lay outside the gene matches. The CDR3 loop spans 16 amino acids.

V and J are TRBV11-2 and TRBJ1-3, with D hard to call. This CDR3 has 16 residues. Per germline, CDR1 SGHAT and CDR2 FQNNGV. The ends were cut back, 5 bases at V and 0 bases at J, with 14 bases in the middle. The CDR3 coding sequence is TGTGCCAGCAGCACCCCGGTTCATAGCTCTGGAAACACCATATATTTT. Translating it yields CASSTPVHSSGNTIYF.

The chain links TRBV5-1 to TRBJ2-3; 11 bases fit TRBD1. Trimming removed 5 bases from V and 4 bases from J; junction bases left unmatched: 6. CDR1 and CDR2 (germline): SGHRS, YFSETQ. The CDR3 spans 15 residues. The CDR3 DNA reads TGCGCCAGCAGACTCGGGACAGGGGGGTCAGATACGCAGTATTTT. Residues: CASRLGTGGSDTQYF.

The chain carries TRBV5-1 and TRBJ2-7, with a weak D call TRBD1 (5 bases). V was trimmed by 4 bases and J by 4 bases, leaving 18 bases between them. The CDR3 is 15 amino acids. Germline V gene data show CDR1 as SGHRS and CDR2 as YFSETQ. For the CDR3, the DNA is TGCGCCAGCAGCGTGGGCCAGGGCGCGAGATACGAGCAGTACTTC. As protein: CASSVGQGARYEQYF.

The V call is TRBV6-1, the J call TRBJ2-7; 8 nucleotides agree with TRBD1. The junction had 7 bases not matched to a gene; V was cut back by 4 bases and J by 5 bases. CDR3 length: 14 residues. The germline gives CDR1 MNHNS, CDR2 SASEGT. The CDR3, as DNA: TGTGCCAGCAGTGCCCCGGGACAGGTAAACGAGCAGTACTTC. The encoded protein is CASSAPGQVNEQYF.

The chain carries TRBV18 and TRBJ1-5, with a tentative D call TRBD1 (6 bases). The CDR3 is 17 residues long. CDR1 is KGHSH and CDR2 is LQKENI in the germline V gene. With 1 base removed from V and 4 bases from J, the gap between germline ends came to 17 bases. The CDR3 coding sequence is TGTGCCAGCTCACCACTTGATCCAGGGGAAGGGAATCAGCCCCAGCATTTT. Encoded protein: CASSPLDPGEGNQPQHF.

This chain joins TRBV6-1 and TRBJ2-7; TRBD1 aligns across 9 bases. The CDR3 totals 13 residues. Germline V gene data show CDR1 as MNHNS and CDR2 as SASEGT. V lost 11 bases to trimming and J lost 2 bases; unmatched junction nucleotides: 7. Here the CDR3 reads CAALGTGPYEQYF. The CDR3 DNA reads as TGTGCCGCATTGGGGACAGGGCCCTACGAGCAGTACTTC.